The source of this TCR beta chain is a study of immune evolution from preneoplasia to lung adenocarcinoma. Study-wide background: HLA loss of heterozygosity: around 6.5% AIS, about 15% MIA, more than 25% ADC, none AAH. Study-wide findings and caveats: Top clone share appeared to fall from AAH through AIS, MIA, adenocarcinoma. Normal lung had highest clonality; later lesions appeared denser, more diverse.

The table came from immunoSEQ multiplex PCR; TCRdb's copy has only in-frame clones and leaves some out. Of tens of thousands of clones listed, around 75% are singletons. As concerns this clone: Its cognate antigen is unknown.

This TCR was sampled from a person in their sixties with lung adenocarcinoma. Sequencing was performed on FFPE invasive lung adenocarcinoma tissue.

The CDR3, as DNA: TGTGCCAGCAGTTACTCGGGGACAGAGCACGAGCAGTACTTC. Its translation: CASSYSGTEHEQYF. The V and J genes are TRBV6-6 and TRBJ2-7; 7 nucleotides align to TRBD1. Trimming took 0 bases from V and 5 from J; bases not matched to a gene: 4. In germline, CDR1 is MNHNY, CDR2 SVGAGI (reference sequence). The CDR3 is made up of 14 amino acids.